The 17 T cell receptor beta chains listed next were all sequenced from one sample in a study of T cells in Graves' hyperthyroidism and ophthalmopathy. What was amplified from RNA transcripts were TCR beta CDR3 regions. The primer set for the first-round RT-PCR of the TCR CDR3 was HTBI. A single record per CDR3 protein comes from TCRdb applying MiXCR to the multiplex PCR reads. The sample lists approximately 690,000 distinct CDR3 sequences; roughly 20% were seen once. The specimen was blood. The source of these receptors is a man aged 25 to 45 with Graves' ophthalmopathy.

This chain joins TRBV2 and TRBJ2-2; 7 bases agree with TRBD1. CDR3 length: 17 residues. The germline gives CDR1 SNHLY, CDR2 FYNNEI. V dropped 6 bases and J dropped 2; count of bases not matched to a gene: 12. CDR3 residues: CASSPYIGTENTGELFF. CDR3 nucleotides: TGTGCCAGCAGCCCCTATATCGGGACAGAAAACACCGGGGAGCTGTTTTTT.

The rearrangement joins TRBV29-1 to TRBJ2-2, with 7 bases identical to TRBD2. CDR1 is SQVTM, CDR2 ANQGSEA, per germline. V shed 4 bases and J 1 base; nucleotides not matched to a gene: 6. This CDR3 contains 15 residues. CDR3 region: CSVVTGGGNTGELFF. The CDR3, as DNA: TGCAGCGTTGTAACGGGCGGGGGGAACACCGGGGAGCTGTTTTTT.

V is TRBV5-1 and J is TRBJ2-7, with D tentatively TRBD2 (5 bases). Germline CDR1 SGHRS, CDR2 YFSETQ. V lost 7 bases and J lost 4, with 18 bases in between. This CDR3 is 14 amino acids long. CDR3 in amino acids: CASGNGESVYEQYF. In DNA, the CDR3 is TGCGCCAGCGGCAACGGGGAGTCCGTTTACGAGCAGTACTTC.

This clonotype has more than one count but fewer than ten. In DNA, the CDR3 is TGTGCCAGTAGGGGACTGGGGGAACCAATTCAGTACTTC. Translating it yields CASRGLGEPIQYF. This rearrangement joins TRBV6-1 to TRBJ2-4; D might be TRBD2 (6 bases). Germline V gene data show CDR1 as MNHNS and CDR2 as SASEGT. The CDR3 totals 13 residues. V lost 9 bases and J 10 bases, leaving 19 bases between the germline ends.

In this sample, this clonotype turned up a few times. The gene calls are TRBV7-2 and TRBJ1-1; D might be TRBD1 (5 bases). With 2 bases removed from V and 1 base from J, the gap between germline ends came to 11 bases. The germline V gene encodes CDR1 SGHTA and CDR2 FQGNSA. CDR3 size: 15 residues. The CDR3 DNA is TGTGCCAGCAGCTTAAGGGGAGGGAGGAACACTGAAGCTTTCTTT. As protein: CASSLRGGRNTEAFF.

The chain combines TRBV20-1 with TRBJ2-5; TRBD2 matches 7 bases. Germline V gene data show CDR1 as DFQATT and CDR2 as SNEGSKA (reference sequence). J was trimmed by 1 base and V by 3 bases; bases with no gene match: 5. CDR3 size: 14 residues. The DNA for the CDR3 is TGCAGTGCTAGGAGACTAGCCATCCAAGAGACCCAGTACTTC. This gives the protein CSARRLAIQETQYF.

This rearrangement joins TRBV10-2 to TRBJ2-5, with D uncertain. The CDR3 extends over 15 amino acids. V lost 6 bases and J 4 bases, leaving 18 bases between the germline ends. Germline CDR1 WSHSY, CDR2 SAAADI. The CDR3 protein is CASRGFIGARETQYF. DNA for the CDR3: TGCGCCAGCAGGGGCTTTATTGGAGCGAGAGAGACCCAGTACTTC.

This sequence joins TRBV10-1 and TRBJ2-7; possible D gene TRBD2, 6 bases. Trimming shortened V by 0 bases and J by 7 bases, and 13 bases separated the two germline ends. The CDR3 totals 14 residues. Looked up from germline, CDR1 is WNHNN and CDR2 is SYGVQD (reference sequence). The CDR3 reads CASSESGRRAEQYF. In DNA form, the CDR3 reads TGCGCCAGCAGTGAGTCAGGGAGGCGGGCTGAGCAGTACTTC.

This clonotype was picked up one time. It may be a read error: a sequence one base away is much more abundant. The chain couples TRBV3-1 to TRBJ2-7; maybe TRBD2 (7 bases). The CDR3 runs 15 residues. With 5 bases removed from V and 5 bases from J, the gap between germline ends came to 19 bases. Germline CDR1 LGHDT, CDR2 YNNKEL (reference sequence). CDR3 sequence: CASSKWGGLMNEQYF. For the CDR3, the DNA is TGTGCCAGCAGCAAATGGGGGGGGCTCATGAACGAGCAGTACTTC.

This chain uses TRBV11-2 with TRBJ2-1, with 7 bases matching TRBD2. Losses at the gene ends were 3 bases for V and 0 bases for J; bases not matched to a gene: 23. There are 22 residues in the CDR3. Germline V gene sequence: CDR1 SGHAT, CDR2 FQNNGV. CDR3 DNA: TGTGCCAGCAGCTTGGGTCCCCGGGGCAGAGGGCTAGCGGATCTCTCCTACAATGAGCAGTTCTTC. It yields the protein CASSLGPRGRGLADLSYNEQFF.

This rearrangement joins TRBV12-3 or TRBV12-4 to TRBJ1-4; 7 positions match TRBD1. The V and J ends lost 6 bases and 7 bases, in that order; junction bases with no gene match: 11. The CDR3 sequence is 15 residues long. The CDR3 DNA is TGTGCCAGCAGAATACTCGACAGGGATGGTGAAAAACTGTTTTTT. This translates into CASRILDRDGEKLFF.

The J gene is TRBJ2-5, the V gene TRBV7-8; D might be TRBD2 (6 bases). With 2 bases removed from V and 6 bases from J, the gap between germline ends came to 13 bases. Per germline, CDR1 SGHVS and CDR2 FQNEAQ. The CDR3 sequence is 14 residues long. Here the CDR3 reads CASSLTTGVKTQYF. CDR3 nucleotides: TGTGCCAGCAGCTTAACTACGGGAGTGAAGACCCAGTACTTC.

Comments on this clonotype: An end of the junction differs from the germline gene, which may be a read error. The genes are TRBV4-3 and TRBJ1-6; 7 nucleotides agree with TRBD1. Germline loops: CDR1 LGHNA, CDR2 YSLEER. This CDR3 has 16 amino acids. For the CDR3, the DNA is TGCGCCAGCAGCCAAGAAAACGACAGGGCTAATCCACCCCTCCACTTT. As protein: CASSQENDRANPPLHF.

V usage is TRBV7-2 and J usage is TRBJ2-5, with 8 bases matching TRBD2. The CDR3 consists of 16 residues. Looked up from germline, CDR1 is SGHTA and CDR2 is FQGNSA. Unmatched junction bases numbered 7, after V lost 1 base and J lost 3 bases. The CDR3 DNA reads TGTGCCAGCAGCTTAGAGATCGCCGGGGGGGAAGAGACCCAGTACTTC. This sequence encodes CASSLEIAGGEETQYF.

V usage is TRBV5-4 and J usage is TRBJ2-3; 8 bases map to TRBD2. CDR3 size: 16 residues. The germline CDR1 and CDR2 sequences are SGHNT and YYREEE (reference sequence). V was clipped by 0 bases and J by 6 bases; unmatched bases: 9. CDR3 region: CASSLGDGGRKDTQYF. CDR3 bases: TGTGCCAGCAGCTTGGGGGATGGCGGGAGGAAGGATACGCAGTATTTT.

This chain connects TRBV28 to TRBJ2-1; 9 nucleotides line up with TRBD1. The CDR3 is 14 residues long. Germline loops: CDR1 MDHEN, CDR2 SYDVKM. With V trimmed by 5 bases and J by 3 bases, 2 bases remained unmatched. The CDR3 here is CASSRQGGYNEQFF. CDR3 bases: TGTGCCAGCAGTCGACAGGGGGGCTACAATGAGCAGTTCTTC. Based on the CDR3 plus reference TRBV28 and TRBJ2-1, the full variable domain is DVKVTQSSRYLVKRTGEKVFLECVQDMDHENMFWYRQDPGLGLRLIYFSYDVKMKEKGDIPEGYSVSREKKERFSLILESASTNQTSMYLCASSRQGGYNEQFFGPGTRLTVL.

This clonotype turned up a few times. The chain is built from TRBV12-3 or TRBV12-4 and TRBJ2-5, with 9 bases identical to TRBD1. V lost 4 bases, J lost 2 bases, and 8 bases stayed unmatched. This CDR3 region has 16 residues. The CDR3 reads CASSSWMGQGQETQYF. CDR3 in DNA: TGTGCCAGCAGTTCCTGGATGGGACAGGGTCAAGAGACCCAGTACTTC.